The 13 T cell receptor beta chains in this list originate from one sample, sequenced in a study of blood T cell repertoires in COVID-19. The table came from immunoSEQ multiplex PCR; TCRdb's copy has only in-frame clones and leaves some out. The table shows more than 45,000 clones, with about nine tenths occurring only once. Sequencing was carried out using peripheral blood. The origin of the receptors is a human donor in a cohort sampled during active COVID-19.

The V gene is TRBV6-4, the J gene TRBJ2-1; 7 bases agree with TRBD2. The CDR3 extends over 14 amino acids. The germline V gene has CDR1 MRHNA and CDR2 SNTAGT. With V trimmed by 6 bases and J by 5 bases, 7 bases remained unmatched. The CDR3 coding sequence is TGTGCCAGCAGAGTGGCGGGGGACCACAATGAGCAGTTCTTC. As protein: CASRVAGDHNEQFF.

This chain links TRBV15 with TRBJ1-4, with TRBD1 matching 10 bases. This CDR3 has 15 residues. The germline V gene has CDR1 LNHNV and CDR2 YYDKDF (reference sequence). With 3 bases clipped from V and 8 bases from J, the junction kept 6 bases outside the gene matches. The CDR3 bases are TGTGCCACCAGCAGTGCAGGACAGGGGGGGGAAAAACTGTTTTTT. This translates into CATSSAGQGGEKLFF. The entire variable domain, with the rest obtained from reference TRBV15 and TRBJ1-4, is as follows: DAMVIQNPRYQVTQFGKPVTLSCSQTLNHNVMYWYQQKSSQAPKLLFHYYDKDFNNEADTPDNFQSRRPNTSFCFLDIRSPGLGDTAMYLCATSSAGQGGEKLFFGSGTQLSVL.

This clone was recorded once. V and J are TRBV6-5 and TRBJ1-2, with 7 bases aligning to TRBD1. The CDR3 sequence is 14 residues long. The junction had 6 bases not matched to a gene; V was cut back by 5 bases and J by 3 bases. Looked up from germline, CDR1 is MNHEY and CDR2 is SVGAGI. The CDR3 DNA reads TGTGCCAGCAGTCACCTAGACAGGGACTATGGCTACACCTTC. Translation: CASSHLDRDYGYTF.

This clone appeared a few times. The chain carries TRBV27 and TRBJ1-2; 8 bases are a match to TRBD1. The junction had 7 bases not matched to a gene; V was cut back by 6 bases and J by 7 bases. The CDR3 length is 13 residues. Looked up from germline, CDR1 is MNHEY and CDR2 is SMNVEV (reference sequence). CDR3 nucleotide sequence: TGTGCCAGCAGGCTACAGGGGGAGGGTGGCTACACCTTC. Protein: CASRLQGEGGYTF.

V and J are TRBV9 and TRBJ2-5; 15 bases match TRBD2. After removal of 4 bases from V and 6 bases from J, the junction contained 10 bases not matched to a gene. Germline V gene data show CDR1 as SGDLS and CDR2 as YYNGEE. The CDR3 loop spans 17 amino acids. The CDR3 bases are TGTGCCAGCAGCCCCGGACTAGCGGGGGGGCAAGGAAAGACCCAGTACTTC. It specifies CASSPGLAGGQGKTQYF. Full variable domain (remainder filled in from reference TRBV9 and TRBJ2-5): DSGVTQTPKHLITATGQRVTLRCSPRSGDLSVYWYQQSLDQGLQFLIQYYNGEERAKGNILERFSAQQFPDLHSELNLSSLELGDSALYFCASSPGLAGGQGKTQYFGPGTRLLVL.

This chain joins TRBV7-9 and TRBJ2-1; D remains ambiguous. V lost 4 bases to trimming and J lost 1 base, with 8 bases between them. Germline V gene data show CDR1 as SEHNR and CDR2 as FQNEAQ (reference sequence). This CDR3 has 14 amino acids. The chain's CDR3 is CASSSGLSYNEQFF. DNA of the CDR3: TGTGCCAGCAGCTCGGGTTTGTCCTACAATGAGCAGTTCTTC. The full variable domain, completed using reference TRBV7-9 and TRBJ2-1, is DTGVSQNPRHKITKRGQNVTFRCDPISEHNRLYWYRQTLGQGPEFLTYFQNEAQLEKSRLLSDRFSAERPKGSFSTLEIQRTEQGDSAMYLCASSSGLSYNEQFFGPGTRLTVL.

The chain carries TRBV3-1 (or the pseudogene TRBV3-2) and TRBJ1-3, with unresolved D. Germline V CDR1 and CDR2: LGHDT, YNNKEL (reference sequence). The CDR3 is made up of 16 amino acids. V lost 2 bases, J lost 0 bases, and 11 bases lay in between. DNA of the CDR3: TGTGCCAGCAGCCAACGACGGACTCGCTCTGGAAACACCATATATTTT. The encoded protein is CASSQRRTRSGNTIYF.

This chain uses TRBV7-2 with TRBJ2-2; D perhaps matches TRBD1 (5 bases). Germline lookup yields CDR1 SGHTA and CDR2 FQGNSA. V was trimmed by 3 bases and J by 6 bases, leaving 23 bases between them. The CDR3 runs 18 residues. CDR3 residues: CASSFKSTGQGYPGELFF. In DNA form, the CDR3 reads TGTGCCAGCAGCTTTAAATCCACGGGTCAGGGTTACCCCGGGGAGCTGTTTTTT.

V usage is TRBV14 and J usage is TRBJ1-4; D gene unclear. V was trimmed by 3 bases and J by 2 bases, leaving 10 bases between them. This CDR3 has 15 amino acids. Germline values: CDR1 SGHDN, CDR2 FVKESK. Written as DNA, the CDR3 is TGTGCCAGCAGCCATGCCGGAGGGACTAATGAAAAACTGTTTTTT. It is translated as CASSHAGGTNEKLFF.

The CDR3 region has the DNA TGTGCCAGCAGCCAAGTAGGCGGGGGGTCCACAGATACGCAGTATTTT. It is translated as CASSQVGGGSTDTQYF. The chain has TRBV3-1 (or the pseudogene TRBV3-2) and TRBJ2-3; 8 positions match TRBD2. With 1 base clipped from V and 2 bases from J, the junction kept 5 bases outside the gene matches. The CDR3 is made up of 16 amino acids. CDR1 LGHDT and CDR2 YNNKEL come from the germline V gene (reference sequence).

This chain's CDR3 is CASKEGTGSGWGAFF. Written as DNA, the CDR3 is TGTGCCAGCAAAGAGGGGACAGGGTCTGGGTGGGGAGCTTTCTTT. The V and J genes are TRBV27 and TRBJ1-1; TRBD1 aligns across 9 bases. This CDR3 is 15 amino acids long. The trim removed 7 bases at V and 10 bases at J, leaving 16 bases unmatched. In germline, CDR1 is MNHEY, CDR2 SMNVEV (reference sequence).

V and J are TRBV28 and TRBJ2-2; possibly TRBD1 for D (5 bases). Trimming stripped 4 bases from V and 6 bases from J, with 15 bases between. This CDR3 is 15 amino acids long. Per germline, CDR1 MDHEN and CDR2 SYDVKM. The CDR3: CASSSPGQTSGELFF. The CDR3 DNA follows: TGTGCCAGCAGTTCCCCCGGACAAACCTCCGGGGAGCTGTTTTTT.

This chain joins TRBV9 and TRBJ1-6, with D tentatively TRBD1 (6 bases). Germline V CDR1 and CDR2: SGDLS, YYNGEE. Trimming took 2 bases from V and 5 from J, leaving 11 bases between them. The CDR3 is 15 amino acids. The CDR3 DNA is TGTGCCAGCAGCGTGGGGGCCGGGCATAATTCACCCCTCCACTTT. It codes for CASSVGAGHNSPLHF. Using reference TRBV9 and TRBJ1-6 for the parts outside the CDR3, the full variable domain is DSGVTQTPKHLITATGQRVTLRCSPRSGDLSVYWYQQSLDQGLQFLIQYYNGEERAKGNILERFSAQQFPDLHSELNLSSLELGDSALYFCASSVGAGHNSPLHFGNGTRLTVT.